What follows describes a single T cell receptor (beta chain). Its specificity is unknown. The CDR3 length is 15 residues. Germline trimming cut 4 bases from V and 3 bases from J; bases unmatched to any gene: 10. Germline loops: CDR1 SGDLS, CDR2 YYNGEE. The PCR employed 60 Vbeta primers together with 13 Jbeta primers. Assay: immunoSEQ multiplex PCR; the TCRdb copy retains only in-frame clones and omits some. The repertoire has approximately 160,000 clones, approximately 80% of them found once; the top ten carry approximately 5.7%. This specimen belongs to a study of cytomegalovirus exposure and HLA in healthy donors. Points from the study as a whole: Researchers left out some V segments, among them TRBV6-2 and TRBV6-3, as indistinguishable. The listing of about 150 TCR beta chains classed them as cytomegalovirus-associated. In a later analysis, a missense DCLRE1C variant was linked to TCR beta V- and J-gene trimming.

V and J are TRBV9 and TRBJ2-7; 7 nucleotides line up with TRBD2. Sequencing input: PBMCs. The receptor was derived from a man aged 25-40 years in good health and CMV-seropositive. CDR3 amino acids: CASSPTSALLYEQYF. The CDR3, as DNA: TGTGCCAGCAGCCCCACTAGCGCCCTACTCTACGAGCAGTACTTC.